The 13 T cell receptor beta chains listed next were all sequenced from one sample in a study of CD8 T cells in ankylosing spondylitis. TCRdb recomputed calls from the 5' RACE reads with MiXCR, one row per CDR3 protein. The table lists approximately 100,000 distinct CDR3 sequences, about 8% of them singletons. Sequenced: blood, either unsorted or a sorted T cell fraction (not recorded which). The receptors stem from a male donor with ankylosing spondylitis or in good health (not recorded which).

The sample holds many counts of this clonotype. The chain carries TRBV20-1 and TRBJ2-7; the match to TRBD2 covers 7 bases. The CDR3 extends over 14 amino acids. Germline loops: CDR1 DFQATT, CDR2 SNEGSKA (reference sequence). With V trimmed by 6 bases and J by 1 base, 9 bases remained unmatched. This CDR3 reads CSAVRTGGSYEQYF. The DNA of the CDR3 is TGCAGTGCCGTAAGGACGGGGGGTTCCTACGAGCAGTACTTC.

The chain's CDR3 is CASSPSTGGGETQYF. The CDR3 DNA is TGTGCCAGCAGCCCCTCCACAGGGGGCGGTGAGACCCAGTACTTC. V and J are TRBV3-1 and TRBJ2-5; the match to TRBD1 covers 9 bases. V was clipped by 4 bases and J by 5 bases; unmatched bases: 8. Germline V lookup: CDR1 LGHDT, CDR2 YNNKEL (reference sequence). This CDR3 is 15 amino acids long.

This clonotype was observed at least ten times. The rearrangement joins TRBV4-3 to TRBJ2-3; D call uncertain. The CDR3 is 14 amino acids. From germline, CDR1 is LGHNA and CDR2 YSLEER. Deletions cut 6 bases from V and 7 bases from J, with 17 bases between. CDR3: CASRPRAGRHTQYF. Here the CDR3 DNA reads TGCGCCAGCAGACCCCGAGCCGGAAGGCATACGCAGTATTTT.

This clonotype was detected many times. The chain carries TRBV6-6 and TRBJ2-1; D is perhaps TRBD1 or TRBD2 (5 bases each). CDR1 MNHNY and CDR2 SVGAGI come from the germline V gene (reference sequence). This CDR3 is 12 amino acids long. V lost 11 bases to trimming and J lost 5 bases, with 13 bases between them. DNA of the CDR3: TGTGCCGCCGGGGCTCGGAACAATGAGCAGTTCTTC. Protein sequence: CAAGARNNEQFF.

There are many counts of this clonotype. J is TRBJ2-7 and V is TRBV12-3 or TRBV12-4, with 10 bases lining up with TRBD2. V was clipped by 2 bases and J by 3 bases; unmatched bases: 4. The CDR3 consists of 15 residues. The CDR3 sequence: CASSLTGTSVYEQYF. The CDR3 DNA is TGTGCCAGCAGTTTAACCGGGACTAGCGTCTACGAGCAGTACTTC.

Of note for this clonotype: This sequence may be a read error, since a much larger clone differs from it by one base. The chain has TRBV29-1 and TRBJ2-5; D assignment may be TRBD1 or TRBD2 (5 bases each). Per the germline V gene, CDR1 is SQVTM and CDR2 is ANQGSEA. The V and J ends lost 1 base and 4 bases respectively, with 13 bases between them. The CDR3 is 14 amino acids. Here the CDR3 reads CSVEGLVGPETQYF. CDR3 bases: TGCAGCGTTGAAGGCCTAGTGGGACCAGAGACCCAGTACTTC.

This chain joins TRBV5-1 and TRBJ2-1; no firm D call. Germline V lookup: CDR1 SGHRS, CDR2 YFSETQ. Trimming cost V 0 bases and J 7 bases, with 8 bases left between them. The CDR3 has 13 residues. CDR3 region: CASSLAVENEQFF. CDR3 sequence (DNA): TGCGCCAGCAGCTTGGCCGTAGAGAATGAGCAGTTCTTC.

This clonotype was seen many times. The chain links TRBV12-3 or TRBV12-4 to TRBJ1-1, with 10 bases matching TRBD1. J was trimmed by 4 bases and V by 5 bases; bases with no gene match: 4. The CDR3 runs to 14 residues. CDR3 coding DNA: TGTGCCAGCAGTAGGACAGGGGGGAGCACTGAAGCTTTCTTT. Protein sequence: CASSRTGGSTEAFF.

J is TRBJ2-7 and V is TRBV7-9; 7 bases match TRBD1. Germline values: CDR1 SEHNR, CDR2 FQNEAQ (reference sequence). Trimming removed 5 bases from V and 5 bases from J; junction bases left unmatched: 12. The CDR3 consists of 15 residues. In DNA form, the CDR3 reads TGTGCCAGCAGCCTATTAATCGTAGGGGGCGACGAGCAGTACTTC. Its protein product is CASSLLIVGGDEQYF.

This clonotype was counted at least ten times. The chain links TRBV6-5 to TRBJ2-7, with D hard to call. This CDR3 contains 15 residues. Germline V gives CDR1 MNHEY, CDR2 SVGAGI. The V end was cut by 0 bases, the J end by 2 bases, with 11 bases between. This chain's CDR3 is CASSYSVTAPYEQYF. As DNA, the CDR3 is TGTGCCAGCAGTTACTCAGTGACTGCCCCCTACGAGCAGTACTTC.

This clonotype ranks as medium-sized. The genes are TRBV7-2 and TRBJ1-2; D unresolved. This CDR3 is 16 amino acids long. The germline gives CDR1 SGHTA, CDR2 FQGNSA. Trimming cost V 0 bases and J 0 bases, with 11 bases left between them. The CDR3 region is CASSLAFPGSNYGYTF. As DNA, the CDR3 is TGTGCCAGCAGCTTAGCGTTCCCGGGATCTAACTATGGCTACACCTTC.

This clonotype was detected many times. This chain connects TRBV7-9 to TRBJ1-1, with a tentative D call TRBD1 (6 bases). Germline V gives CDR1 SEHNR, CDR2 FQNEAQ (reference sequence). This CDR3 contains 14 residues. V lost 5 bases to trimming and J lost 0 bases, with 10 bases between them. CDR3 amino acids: CASSRGGLNTEAFF. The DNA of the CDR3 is TGTGCCAGCAGCCGGGGGGGCCTGAACACTGAAGCTTTCTTT. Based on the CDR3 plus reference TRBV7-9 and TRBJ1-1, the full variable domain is DTGVSQNPRHKITKRGQNVTFRCDPISEHNRLYWYRQTLGQGPEFLTYFQNEAQLEKSRLLSDRFSAERPKGSFSTLEIQRTEQGDSAMYLCASSRGGLNTEAFFGQGTRLTVV.

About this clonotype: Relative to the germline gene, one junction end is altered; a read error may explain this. CDR3 amino acids: CAGSSNNEQYF. In DNA, the CDR3 is TGTGCCGGCAGCAGTAATAATGAGCAGTACTTC. This chain links TRBV5-5 with TRBJ2-1, with D uncertain. The J call may be wrong; the DNA end is better matched by TRBJ2-7. The CDR3 covers 11 residues. CDR1 is SGHKS and CDR2 is YYEKEE in the germline V gene (reference sequence).